This is a list of T cell receptor beta chains from one sample in a study of read filtering for tumor transcriptome and immune sequencing. TCRdb fed the reads into MiXCR, producing one record per CDR3 protein. The sample carries about 39,000 distinct CDR3 sequences, 11% to 15% recorded once. Sequenced material: a population of CD138-negative cells sorted from bone marrow. These receptors were collected from a donor at least 40 years old with multiple myeloma. The CDR3 runs from the conserved cysteine through the conserved F or W. Each record gives: D gene, J gene, V gene, clone size, CDR3 DNA, CDR3 protein. The D gene is left open where the match is weak. The size field is filled for only some rows; it gives once, few, many or a size class.

-	TRBJ2-7	TRBV3-1	many	TGTGCCAGCAGCCCCACGACCGGGACAAATTACGAGCAGTACTTC	CASSPTTGTNYEQYF
TRBD2	TRBJ2-7	TRBV5-1	many	TGCGCCAGCAGCCCCGGGGGGGGTACCTACGAGCAGTACTTC	CASSPGGGTYEQYF
-	TRBJ1-1	TRBV29-1	-	TGCAGCGTTGGAGGGGGGACTGAAGCTTTCTTT	CSVGGGTEAFF
-	TRBJ2-2	TRBV3-1	many	TGTGCCAGCAGCCAAGAAAGAGGAAAGGTCACCGGGGAGCTGTTTTTT	CASSQERGKVTGELFF
TRBD1	TRBJ1-1	TRBV5-6	-	TGTGCCAGCAGCAGTCAGGACAGGGCTGCAACTGAAGCTTTCTTT	CASSSQDRAATEAFF
-	TRBJ1-6	TRBV5-1	-	TGCGCCAGCAGCTTGGCGGGCCGTGATAATTCACCCCTCCACTTT	CASSLAGRDNSPLHF
TRBD1	TRBJ2-2	TRBV30	-	TGTGCCTGGAGTGTCGGCCAGGGGGTCGGGGAGCTGTTTTTT	CAWSVGQGVGELFF
-	TRBJ2-1	TRBV14	medium-sized	TGTGCCAGCAGCCCACATGTGGGGAATGAGCAGTTCTTC	CASSPHVGNEQFF
TRBD1	TRBJ1-1	TRBV15	many	TGTGCCACCAGCAGAGGAATCGGGACAGGGGACCAAGAAGCTTTCTTT	CATSRGIGTGDQEAFF
-	TRBJ1-1	TRBV4-3	few	TGCGCCAGCGGCCAAGAGGAGGGTTCTGCAATAGGAGCTTTCTTT	CASGQEEGSAIGAFF
-	TRBJ1-5	TRBV5-1	many	TGCGCCAGCAGGGTTGACCCTGATCAGCCCCAGCATTTT	CASRVDPDQPQHF
TRBD2	TRBJ2-4	TRBV12-3/TRBV12-4	many	TGTGCCAGCAGTCACGGACTAGCGGGAGCTTACATTCAGTACTTC	CASSHGLAGAYIQYF
-	TRBJ1-5	TRBV28	many	TGTGCCAGCAGTTTAATTCGGGACATTTCTCTACAAGGGGGTCAGCCCCAGCATTTT	CASSLIRDISLQGGQPQHF